These 4 T cell receptor beta chains share one sample of origin, sequenced in a study of cytomegalovirus exposure and HLA in healthy donors. Primers: 60 Vbeta forward and 13 Jbeta reverse. Measured with immunoSEQ multiplex PCR; TCRdb has only the in-frame clones, and not every one. The sample holds about 200,000 clones; 60% to 80% are singletons and the top ten take just under 3%. The sample taken for sequencing was PBMCs. These receptors originate from a young woman in good health and CMV-seronegative.

The CDR3 region is CASGSTPNIINEQFF. The CDR3 DNA reads TGTGCTAGTGGTTCGACACCTAACATCATCAATGAGCAGTTCTTC. The rearrangement uses TRBV12-5 and TRBJ2-1; unclear D gene. Germline-derived CDR1 and CDR2 are LGHNT and FRNRAP. Trimming pared 4 bases from V and 6 bases from J, leaving 16 bases between. There are 15 residues in the CDR3.

The CDR3 sequence is CASSAVDRGLDEQYF. CDR3 sequence (DNA): TGTGCCAGCAGCGCAGTGGACAGGGGGCTCGACGAGCAGTACTTC. This sequence joins TRBV7-6 and TRBJ2-7, with 11 positions matching TRBD1. The CDR3 covers 15 residues. The germline V gene encodes CDR1 SGHVS and CDR2 FNYEAQ. The V gene end was trimmed by 5 bases and the J gene end by 5 bases; junction bases not matched to a gene: 8.

This clone has a single count. J is TRBJ2-7 and V is TRBV4-1; D is possibly TRBD2 (5 bases). Germline CDR1 is MGHRA and CDR2 is YSYEKL. CDR3 length: 13 amino acids. V was cut by 1 base and J by 4 bases, with 8 bases left in between. CDR3 loop: CASSQGPGYEQYF. The CDR3 DNA follows: TGCGCCAGCAGCCAAGGCCCGGGATACGAGCAGTACTTC.

The V and J genes are TRBV9 and TRBJ1-6; 8 bases agree with TRBD1. Germline lookup yields CDR1 SGDLS and CDR2 YYNGEE. The length of the CDR3 is 15 residues. V lost 4 bases to trimming and J lost 9 bases; unmatched junction nucleotides: 9. The CDR3 loop is CASSSGSGGFSPLHF. CDR3 coding DNA: TGTGCCAGCAGCTCCGGCTCAGGGGGCTTTTCACCCCTCCACTTT.